This T cell receptor (beta chain) was recorded in a study of Ad26.COV2.S vaccination and SARS-CoV-2 variants. Broader study findings: Analytic work on TCR breadth and depth might have understated the full extent of total T cell responses.

Notes on this clone: Its antigen is not identified.

J lost 7 bases, V lost 3 bases, and 8 bases had no gene match. The CDR3 sequence is 15 residues long. CDR1 is WNHNN, CDR2 SYGVQD, per germline (reference sequence). Clones were sequenced by immunoSEQ multiplex PCR, and TCRdb holds only the in-frame ones, with some missing. The table lists about 350,000 clones, under 95% of them singletons. The sequenced sample was peripheral blood, obtained after recovery from COVID-19. The TCR comes from a human donor who had recovered from COVID-19. The chain is built from TRBV10-1 and TRBJ2-1; 8 bases line up with TRBD1. CDR3 DNA: TGCGCCAGCAGTGATGGGCAGGGGGCTAGTAATGAGCAGTTCTTC. This gives the protein CASSDGQGASNEQFF.